These 24 T cell receptor beta chains came from one sample sequenced in a study of T cells expressing NK-cell markers. TCRdb re-analyzed the 5' RACE reads; it lists each CDR3 protein once, without DNA. The sample table includes 400,000 to 550,000 distinct CDR3 sequences. The material sequenced was blood T cells: a sorted CD56 or NKG2C T cell subset, CD4+ or CD8+ T cells, or bulk PBMC T cells (not recorded which). These receptor sequences come from a woman between 18 and 75 years old in good health.

This chain joins TRBV29-1 and TRBJ2-7. Germline CDR1 reads SQVTM; CDR2 reads ANQGSEA. This CDR3 has 13 amino acids. The CDR3 here is CSVVLGQSYEQYF.

The rearrangement links TRBV4-3 to TRBJ1-2. CDR1 and CDR2 from the germline V gene are LGHNA and YSLEER. The CDR3 spans 16 residues. CDR3 sequence reads: CASSQDRLAVVYGYTF.

The chain links TRBV6-5 to TRBJ1-4; absent DNA, TCRdb's TRBD1 call cannot be checked. Germline values: CDR1 MNHEY, CDR2 SVGAGI. There are 15 residues in the CDR3. The CDR3: CASSYLRGGEEKLFF.

The gene calls are TRBV30 and TRBJ1-1; with no DNA, the TCRdb D assignment of TRBD1 cannot be verified. CDR3 length equals 14 residues. Germline loops: CDR1 GTSNPN, CDR2 SVGIG (reference sequence). The CDR3 loop is CAWSILPNRDQAFF.

The gene calls are TRBV5-4 and TRBJ1-1; TCRdb designates TRBD1, a call that cannot be tested without DNA. CDR1 is SGHNT and CDR2 is YYREEE in the germline V gene (reference sequence). The CDR3 loop spans 15 amino acids. The CDR3 reads CASRWWGIVNTEAFF.

J is TRBJ1-1 and V is TRBV7-2. CDR1 and CDR2 (germline): SGHTA, FQGNSA. The CDR3 loop spans 15 amino acids. The CDR3 reads CASSFLGTASTEAFF.

The chain joins TRBV7-9 to TRBJ2-5. The CDR3 covers 12 residues. Per germline, CDR1 SEHNR and CDR2 FQNEAQ (reference sequence). The chain's CDR3 is CASSSFSETQYF.

V and J are TRBV16 and TRBJ2-7; TCRdb reports TRBD2, a call that lacks DNA to check it against. This CDR3 is 13 amino acids long. CDR1 is KGHSY and CDR2 is FQNENV in the germline V gene. CDR3 residues: CASSPRDEYEQYF.

The CDR3 loop reads CASSLGTGRNTEAFF. V is TRBV5-4 and J is TRBJ1-1; the D call from TCRdb, TRBD1, cannot be confirmed without DNA. The length of the CDR3 is 15 residues. Germline V gives CDR1 SGHNT, CDR2 YYREEE (reference sequence).

The rearrangement uses TRBV5-5 and TRBJ2-2; TCRdb's D call, TRBD2, is unchecked because there is no DNA. Germline CDR1 is SGHKS and CDR2 is YYEKEE (reference sequence). The CDR3 spans 15 residues. This chain's CDR3 is CASSLGTSETGELFF.

V is TRBV7-2 and J is TRBJ2-5. The CDR3 contains 15 residues. Germline-derived CDR1 and CDR2 are SGHTA and FQGNSA. The CDR3 protein is CASSPRLRRQETQYF.

The V call is TRBV7-2, the J call TRBJ2-7; the TCRdb call, TRBD1, lacks DNA for checking. CDR3 size: 15 residues. Per germline, CDR1 SGHTA and CDR2 FQGNSA. The CDR3 loop reads CASSLTGSLVYEQYF.

The J gene is TRBJ2-5, the V gene TRBV20-1; the D gene TCRdb calls, TRBD1, cannot be checked with no DNA. CDR1 is DFQATT, CDR2 SNEGSKA, per germline (reference sequence). The CDR3 length is 12 residues. CDR3 amino acids: CSAGRGQETQYF.

The chain uses TRBV12-3 or TRBV12-4 and TRBJ2-2; there is no DNA to check the TCRdb D call of TRBD1. The CDR3 is 14 amino acids. CDR3 loop: CASSEGLPGGELFF.

This chain links TRBV5-5 with TRBJ2-1; the TRBD2 assignment by TCRdb is unverifiable without DNA. CDR3 length equals 15 residues. Germline CDR1 is SGHKS and CDR2 is YYEKEE (reference sequence). The CDR3 sequence is CASSLDGTLYNEQFF.

The rearrangement links TRBV11-2 to TRBJ2-1; as DNA is missing, the TRBD1 call by TCRdb cannot be tested. In germline, CDR1 is SGHAT, CDR2 FQNNGV. This CDR3 is 16 amino acids long. The CDR3 sequence is CASSDAGTNTNNEQFF.

The chain has TRBV5-5 and TRBJ2-7; no DNA is available, so the TRBD1 call from TCRdb remains unchecked. Per germline, CDR1 SGHKS and CDR2 YYEKEE (reference sequence). The CDR3 extends over 15 amino acids. The chain's CDR3 is CASSYSLTKSYEQYF.

The chain links TRBV27 to TRBJ1-6. Germline-derived CDR1 and CDR2 are MNHEY and SMNVEV (reference sequence). The CDR3 runs to 15 residues. The CDR3 is CASSLASGGPSPLHF.

The CDR3 loop reads CASSASNQPQHF. The V call is TRBV11-2, the J call TRBJ1-5. The CDR3 is made up of 12 amino acids. CDR1 is SGHAT, CDR2 FQNNGV, per germline.

The rearrangement links TRBV7-9 to TRBJ2-5; TCRdb names TRBD2, which stays unverified in the absence of DNA. This CDR3 has 15 amino acids. Germline V CDR1 and CDR2: SEHNR, FQNEAQ (reference sequence). CDR3 sequence reads: CASSRGLAEQETQYF. The full variable domain, its missing parts supplied by reference TRBV7-9 and TRBJ2-5, is DTGVSQNPRHKITKRGQNVTFRCDPISEHNRLYWYRQTLGQGPEFLTYFQNEAQLEKSRLLSDRFSAERPKGSFSTLEIQRTEQGDSAMYLCASSRGLAEQETQYFGPGTRLLVL.

The rearrangement uses TRBV6-5 and TRBJ2-2; TCRdb names TRBD2, which stays unverified in the absence of DNA. Germline V gives CDR1 MNHEY, CDR2 SVGAGI. This CDR3 region has 15 residues. The chain's CDR3 is CASSTAVVAGGELFF.

V and J are TRBV5-1 and TRBJ2-3. CDR3 length: 13 amino acids. Germline loops: CDR1 SGHRS, CDR2 YFSETQ. The CDR3 loop is CASSLEVLDTQYF.

V usage is TRBV7-2 and J usage is TRBJ1-2; TCRdb calls TRBD1, which cannot be checked without DNA. CDR3 size: 14 residues. CDR1 is SGHTA, CDR2 FQGNSA, per germline. CDR3 in amino acids: CASSLVWDPYGYTF.

V and J are TRBV5-1 and TRBJ1-1. CDR3 length: 15 residues. The germline CDR1 and CDR2 sequences are SGHRS and YFSETQ. The CDR3 loop is CASSLDQGSNTEAFF.